The 30 T cell receptor beta chains below come from one sample, sequenced in a study of blood T cell repertoires in COVID-19. Profiling relied on immunoSEQ multiplex PCR, and the TCRdb table lists in-frame clones only, not all of them. The sample lists roughly 200,000 clones, around 80% occurring once. Sample: peripheral blood. The receptors stem from a man in his fifties who had recovered from COVID-19.

The CDR3 sequence: CASRAYTEAFF. CDR3 nucleotides: TGTGCCAGCAGGGCTTACACTGAAGCTTTCTTT. This chain joins TRBV2 and TRBJ1-1; D is ambiguous. The CDR3 extends over 11 amino acids. V was shortened by 6 bases and J by 3 bases, with 5 bases between the two germline ends. From germline, CDR1 is SNHLY and CDR2 FYNNEI.

Only a few counts were recorded for this clone. CDR3 sequence: CASSSGAGGPIDEQYF. The CDR3 DNA reads TGCGCCAGCAGCTCTGGGGCGGGAGGGCCTATCGACGAGCAGTACTTC. The chain combines TRBV5-1 with TRBJ2-7, with TRBD2 matching over 9 bases. After removal of 3 bases from V and 5 bases from J, the junction contained 12 bases not matched to a gene. In germline, CDR1 is SGHRS, CDR2 YFSETQ. This CDR3 is 16 amino acids long.

This clone occurred a few times. The V and J genes are TRBV6-2 or TRBV6-3 and TRBJ2-2; tentatively, D is TRBD2 (6 bases). Germline V gene sequence: CDR1 MNHEY, CDR2 SVGEGT. This CDR3 has 16 residues. V lost 6 bases, J lost 1 base, and 15 bases lay in between. CDR3 in amino acids: CASSQGGNLNTGELFF. In DNA form, the CDR3 reads TGTGCCAGCAGCCAAGGAGGGAATTTGAACACCGGGGAGCTGTTTTTT.

The chain couples TRBV4-2 to TRBJ2-1, with TRBD1 identical over 9 bases. The CDR3 covers 17 residues. V shed 0 bases and J 5 bases; nucleotides not matched to a gene: 8. Germline V gene sequence: CDR1 LGHNA, CDR2 YNFKEQ. The CDR3 is CASSQEFIGQGNNEQFF. CDR3 nucleotide sequence: TGTGCCAGCAGCCAAGAGTTTATCGGACAGGGGAACAATGAGCAGTTCTTC.

The chain recombines TRBV15 with TRBJ2-7; the match to TRBD2 covers 10 bases. The CDR3 contains 16 residues. The ends lost 5 bases at V and 6 bases at J; junction bases unmatched: 13. CDR1 and CDR2 from the germline V gene are LNHNV and YYDKDF (reference sequence). The CDR3 protein is CATSGGTLAGVSEQYF. The CDR3 DNA reads TGTGCCACCAGCGGAGGAACCCTAGCGGGAGTTAGCGAGCAGTACTTC.

The chain uses TRBV4-1 and TRBJ2-3; the match to TRBD2 covers 7 bases. The V gene end was trimmed by 4 bases and the J gene end by 6 bases; junction bases not matched to a gene: 13. There are 16 residues in the CDR3. The germline V gene has CDR1 MGHRA and CDR2 YSYEKL. CDR3: CASSRILAFEGDTQYF. The CDR3, as DNA: TGCGCCAGCAGCCGGATACTAGCGTTCGAGGGGGATACGCAGTATTTT.

This chain uses TRBV19 with TRBJ2-1, with 9 bases lining up with TRBD2. CDR1 LNHDA and CDR2 SQIVND come from the germline V gene (reference sequence). Trimming at V came to 7 bases and at J to 0 bases, leaving 4 bases not matched to a gene. CDR3 length: 15 residues. The DNA for the CDR3 is TGTGCCAGTAAGGTTAGCGGGAGCTCCTACAATGAGCAGTTCTTC. Its translation is CASKVSGSSYNEQFF.

This clone is termed medium-sized. The chain couples TRBV3-1 (or the pseudogene TRBV3-2) to TRBJ1-2; no definite D call. The ends were cut back, 1 base at V and 7 bases at J, with 13 bases in the middle. Germline loops: CDR1 LGHDT, CDR2 YNNKEL (reference sequence). CDR3 length equals 14 residues. The CDR3 reads CASSQVPARRGYTF. The CDR3 nucleotides are TGTGCCAGCAGCCAAGTCCCGGCGAGGCGTGGCTACACCTTC.

On this clone itself: This CDR3 is also generated by other DNA sequences in the sample. This chain uses TRBV27 with TRBJ2-3; D may be TRBD2 (6 bases). CDR3 length: 16 amino acids. Germline CDR1 and CDR2: MNHEY and SMNVEV (reference sequence). The V and J ends lost 2 bases and 0 bases respectively, with 12 bases between them. The CDR3 bases are TGTGCCAGCAGTTTAGAGGGCGGGACGAGCACAGATACGCAGTATTTT. Its protein is CASSLEGGTSTDTQYF.

V is TRBV5-1 and J is TRBJ2-1, with 9 bases that match TRBD1. This CDR3 is built from 15 residues. Unmatched junction bases numbered 6, after V lost 0 bases and J lost 8 bases. Germline V gene data show CDR1 as SGHRS and CDR2 as YFSETQ. The CDR3 DNA reads TGCGCCAGCAGCTTGGCGGGACAGGGTAACGATGAGCAGTTCTTC. It specifies CASSLAGQGNDEQFF.

The chain employs TRBV11-2 and TRBJ1-5, with D perhaps matching TRBD1 (6 bases). V lost 5 bases and J lost 9, with 14 bases in between. CDR1 and CDR2 (germline): SGHAT, FQNNGV. This CDR3 has 13 residues. In DNA, the CDR3 is TGTGCCAGCAGCCCCTCCCCGACAGGGCCCCAGCATTTT. As protein: CASSPSPTGPQHF.

V gene TRBV11-3 combines with J gene TRBJ2-6; D is ambiguous. Germline lookup yields CDR1 SGHNT and CDR2 YENEEA. Trimming took off 4 bases at V and 0 bases at J, with 7 bases between the two ends. The CDR3 has 15 amino acids. The CDR3 protein is CASSSSYSGANVLTF. CDR3 nucleotides: TGTGCCAGCAGCTCCTCTTACTCTGGGGCCAACGTCCTGACTTTC. Using reference TRBV11-3 and TRBJ2-6 for the parts outside the CDR3, the full variable domain is EAGVVQSPRYKIIEKKQPVAFWCNPISGHNTLYWYLQNLGQGPELLIRYENEEAVDDSQLPKDRFSAERLKGVDSTLKIQPAELGDSAVYLCASSSSYSGANVLTFGAGSRLTVL.

The chain uses TRBV7-2 and TRBJ1-3, with TRBD1 matching over 9 bases. J lost 7 bases, V lost 5 bases, and 9 bases had no gene match. This CDR3 spans 15 amino acids. Germline V gene sequence: CDR1 SGHTA, CDR2 FQGNSA. The CDR3 DNA reads TGTGCCAGCAGCCTGGACAGGGGACTGGGTAACACCATATATTTT. Translated: CASSLDRGLGNTIYF.

This sequence joins TRBV2 and TRBJ1-4; D is ambiguous. Germline lookup yields CDR1 SNHLY and CDR2 FYNNEI. The CDR3 totals 14 residues. V lost 1 base to trimming and J lost 5 bases, with 8 bases between them. CDR3: CASSEDSLNEKLFF. CDR3 nucleotide sequence: TGTGCCAGCAGTGAAGACAGCCTAAATGAAAAACTGTTTTTT. Together with reference TRBV2 and TRBJ1-4, the CDR3 gives the full variable domain: EPEVTQTPSHQVTQMGQEVILRCVPISNHLYFYWYRQILGQKVEFLVSFYNNEISEKSEIFDDQFSVERPDGSNFTLKIRSTKLEDSAMYFCASSEDSLNEKLFFGSGTQLSVL.

The CDR3 bases are TGTGCCAGCAGCCATCCGGGACAGGAGTTCTACGAGCAGTACTTC. Residues: CASSHPGQEFYEQYF. The chain is built from TRBV7-9 and TRBJ2-7, with 8 bases lining up with TRBD1. In germline, CDR1 is SEHNR, CDR2 FQNEAQ (reference sequence). This CDR3 has 15 residues. After removal of 5 bases from V and 3 bases from J, the junction contained 9 bases not matched to a gene.

V is TRBV25-1 and J is TRBJ2-3; 8 bases are shared with TRBD1. V gave up 7 bases and J gave up 1 base; unmatched junction bases: 1. This CDR3 contains 13 residues. Looked up from germline, CDR1 is MGHDK and CDR2 is SYGVNS. The CDR3 protein is CASTGQGTDTQYF. Written as DNA, the CDR3 is TGTGCCAGCACGGGACAGGGCACAGATACGCAGTATTTT.

This clone was picked up one time. The chain couples TRBV11-3 to TRBJ2-2; 7 bases agree with TRBD1. The V gene end was trimmed by 4 bases and the J gene end by 0 bases; junction bases not matched to a gene: 8. CDR3 length: 17 residues. Germline V gene data show CDR1 as SGHNT and CDR2 as YENEEA. Here the CDR3 DNA reads TGTGCCAGCAGCTCCCGACAGGGTTGGGCGAACACCGGGGAGCTGTTTTTT. This gives the protein CASSSRQGWANTGELFF.

The rearrangement uses TRBV2 and TRBJ1-1, with TRBD1 matching 7 bases. The germline V gene encodes CDR1 SNHLY and CDR2 FYNNEI. The CDR3 sequence is 15 residues long. With V trimmed by 3 bases and J by 1 base, 5 bases remained unmatched. Here the CDR3 reads CASSDQTGSNTEAFF. The CDR3 DNA follows: TGTGCCAGCAGTGACCAGACAGGGTCGAACACTGAAGCTTTCTTT.

This clone was counted ten times or more. The genes are TRBV14 and TRBJ2-3; 8 bases map to TRBD2. Germline assignment: CDR1 SGHDN and CDR2 FVKESK. CDR3 length: 16 amino acids. Trimming took 2 bases from V and 6 from J; bases not matched to a gene: 10. This chain's CDR3 is CASSQRGGLARDTQYF. The CDR3 DNA reads TGTGCCAGCAGCCAAAGGGGAGGACTAGCCAGGGATACGCAGTATTTT.

The rearrangement uses TRBV27 and TRBJ2-5; 16 nucleotides match TRBD2. CDR1 MNHEY and CDR2 SMNVEV come from the germline V gene (reference sequence). V dropped 4 bases and J dropped 5; count of bases not matched to a gene: 7. This CDR3 has 17 residues. DNA of the CDR3: TGTGCCAGCAGTTCGGGGACTAGCGGGAGGGTTCGGGAGACCCAGTACTTC. Translation: CASSSGTSGRVRETQYF.

The chain links TRBV4-1 to TRBJ1-1; 8 bases align to TRBD1. The CDR3 length is 17 residues. J was trimmed by 0 bases and V by 4 bases; bases with no gene match: 10. Germline CDR1 is MGHRA and CDR2 is YSYEKL. The CDR3 sequence is CASSRQGLILMNTEAFF. In DNA form, the CDR3 reads TGCGCCAGCAGCCGACAGGGGCTCATCCTGATGAACACTGAAGCTTTCTTT.

The rearrangement links TRBV30 to TRBJ2-7; D uncertain. Germline V gene lookup returns CDR1 GTSNPN and CDR2 SVGIG (reference sequence). The CDR3 is 13 residues long. Trimming removed 1 base from V and 7 bases from J, with 14 bases in between. For the CDR3, the DNA is TGTGCCTGGAGTGAACCAACCCTGAGGGAGCAGTACTTC. This sequence encodes CAWSEPTLREQYF.

The chain carries TRBV24-1 and TRBJ2-3; possibly TRBD1 for D (6 bases). This CDR3 is 15 amino acids long. V lost 2 bases and J lost 0, with 8 bases in between. Germline V gives CDR1 KGHDR, CDR2 SFDVKD. The CDR3 bases are TGTGCCACCAGTGATTGGACAGCTAGCACAGATACGCAGTATTTT. Amino acids: CATSDWTASTDTQYF.

This clone was picked up one time. This CDR3 reads CASSQLGLAGQETQYF. The CDR3 coding sequence is TGCGCCAGCAGCCAATTAGGGCTAGCGGGACAAGAGACCCAGTACTTC. The J gene is TRBJ2-5, the V gene TRBV4-1; 9 nucleotides agree with TRBD2. This CDR3 has 16 residues. V lost 2 bases, J lost 2 bases, and 6 bases stayed unmatched. CDR1 MGHRA and CDR2 YSYEKL come from the germline V gene.

The chain employs TRBV3-1 (or the pseudogene TRBV3-2) and TRBJ2-5; 11 positions match TRBD2. Germline CDR1 reads LGHDT; CDR2 reads YNNKEL (reference sequence). Unmatched junction bases numbered 9, after V lost 4 bases and J lost 5 bases. This CDR3 is 16 amino acids long. CDR3 sequence: CASSLPLAGGWETQYF. The CDR3 DNA follows: TGTGCCAGCAGCCTCCCCTTAGCGGGAGGGTGGGAGACCCAGTACTTC.

The rearrangement links TRBV18 to TRBJ1-2, with TRBD1 identical over 11 bases. Germline V gene lookup returns CDR1 KGHSH and CDR2 LQKENI. V was pared by 3 bases and J by 2 bases, with 8 bases of the junction left unmatched. CDR3 length equals 17 residues. DNA of the CDR3: TGTGCCAGCTCACCCGGGACAGGGGGGCTTCTCAACTATGGCTACACCTTC. Amino acid sequence: CASSPGTGGLLNYGYTF.

DNA of the CDR3: TGTGCCAGCAGCCATGGGACTAGCGGGTTAGATGAGCAGTTCTTC. It codes for CASSHGTSGLDEQFF. The chain carries TRBV7-3 and TRBJ2-1; 12 bases map to TRBD2. The CDR3 is made up of 15 amino acids. The germline CDR1 and CDR2 sequences are SGHTA and FQGTGA. The junction had 7 bases not matched to a gene; V was cut back by 5 bases and J by 8 bases.

The chain recombines TRBV18 with TRBJ2-1; D ambiguous. CDR3 size: 14 residues. The germline V gene has CDR1 KGHSH and CDR2 LQKENI. V dropped 1 base and J dropped 4 bases, with 8 bases sitting between them. The CDR3 reads CASSPLAWYNEQFF. The CDR3 DNA reads TGTGCCAGCTCACCACTAGCCTGGTACAATGAGCAGTTCTTC. The full variable domain, completed using reference TRBV18 and TRBJ2-1, is NAGVMQNPRHLVRRRGQEARLRCSPMKGHSHVYWYRQLPEEGLKFMVYLQKENIIDESGMPKERFSAEFPKEGPSILRIQQVVRGDSAAYFCASSPLAWYNEQFFGPGTRLTVL.

The V call is TRBV19, the J call TRBJ2-1, with D tentatively TRBD2 (6 bases). Per the germline V gene, CDR1 is LNHDA and CDR2 is SQIVND (reference sequence). The CDR3 loop spans 16 amino acids. The V end was cut by 7 bases, the J end by 1 base, with 17 bases between. The CDR3 DNA reads as TGTGCCAGTACACAGATCCACGGGGGTTCCTACAATGAGCAGTTCTTC. It is translated as CASTQIHGGSYNEQFF.

The rearrangement links TRBV30 to TRBJ2-7; D not certain. CDR1 is GTSNPN, CDR2 SVGIG, per germline (reference sequence). The V end was cut by 1 base, the J end by 2 bases, with 9 bases between. The length of the CDR3 is 13 residues. In nucleotides, the CDR3 is TGTGCCTGGAGTGCTTTATCGGCCTACGAGCAGTACTTC. Translation: CAWSALSAYEQYF.